This T cell receptor beta chain was retrieved from a study of T cells after yellow fever vaccination (dated by TCRdb to about 2019). About the investigation overall: The SMART-Seq v4 Ultra Low Input RNA kit was used to prepare libraries from fractions with low cell numbers. The cohort comprised two healthy male donors, one aged 18 to 30 and one aged 30 to 40 years. To follow T-cell clones before and after both primary and booster YFV17D yellow fever vaccination, bulk TCR alpha and beta repertoires underwent longitudinal sequencing. Blood was collected at multiple timepoints before and after primary and secondary immunization, and bulk PBMC replicates and cell subsets were isolated. Broad study findings and their caveats: The study included only a couple of donors, which limits how far the findings can be generalized. Compared with the primary T-cell response, the secondary T-cell response was faster but weaker, reaching its peak on day 5 rather than on day 15. FACS-sorted repertoires could contain abundant contaminating clonotypes from the bulk population, so computational filtering was required. After the booster, most of the clones that had expanded following primary vaccination were detected again (approximately 95% of CD4 and around 90% of CD8), which suggests that memory was broadly maintained. A small share of clonotypes occurred in both CD4 and CD8 compartments, likely arising from convergent recombination.

The sample's treatment or condition label, in plain terms: live attenuated yellow fever vaccine strain. A standard Ficoll-Paque protocol was used to isolate PBMCs from peripheral blood. Dynabeads CD4 and CD8 positive selection kits were used to isolate CD4 and CD8 T-cell fractions. TriZol was used to extract RNA from bulk PBMCs, CD4 and CD8 fractions, and dextramer-positive and dextramer-negative fractions. Comments on this clonotype: Its antigen is currently not known. Base-call qualities are not available, and no considerably larger clone is one nucleotide away.

Synthesis of TCR cDNA relied on 5'RACE template switching, a step that introduced a universal primer site along with unique molecular identifiers. Priming for cDNA synthesis came from both the TCR alpha and TCR beta constant segments. Libraries were amplified in two PCR steps, with sample barcodes and sequencing adapters added in the second step. Libraries were sequenced on Illumina HiSeq 2500 (2x100 bp) or NovaSeq (2x150 bp). Per the original workflow: Reads were demultiplexed and collapsed into UMI consensus sequences with MIGEC, and V(D)J alignment was performed with MiXCR. Vaccine-responding clonotypes were defined with edgeR using replicate PBMC samples, requiring FDR below 0.01 and a log2 fold change above 5 up to day 15. Each bulk clonotype was labeled CD4 or CD8 based on which sequenced repertoire, CD4 or CD8, contained the clonotype at higher abundance. In-frame beta chains were kept once TCRdb had trimmed the public reads at Q25 with fastp and called clones with MiXCR. Identical CDR3 proteins give one entry, which carries the most common genes and DNA. V and J calls and clone size were set by TCRdb, not the authors. This sample lists 50,000 or so distinct CDR3 sequences; approximately 7% were detected once. The ten largest clones take up around 44% of the sample.

The V end gives up 3 bases and the J end 5 bases, leaving 3 bases in the junction not matched to a gene. Its CDR3 holds 13 amino acids, cysteine through valine. Only CDR3 DNA is held: 39 bases, read in frame from base 1. The germline V gene encodes CDR1 MDHEN and CDR2 SYDVKM. The source of this sequence is a man aged 18 to 30 who received the YFV17D yellow fever vaccine. Sequences were derived from CD8+ T cells sorted from PBMCs, sampled on the day of the first yellow fever vaccination. The V and J genes are TRBV28 and TRBJ2-7, with 8 middle bases fitting TRBD1. The CDR3 is CASSFDRGHEQYV. The nucleotides read TGTGCCAGCAGTTTTGACAGGGGCCACGAGCAGTACGTC.